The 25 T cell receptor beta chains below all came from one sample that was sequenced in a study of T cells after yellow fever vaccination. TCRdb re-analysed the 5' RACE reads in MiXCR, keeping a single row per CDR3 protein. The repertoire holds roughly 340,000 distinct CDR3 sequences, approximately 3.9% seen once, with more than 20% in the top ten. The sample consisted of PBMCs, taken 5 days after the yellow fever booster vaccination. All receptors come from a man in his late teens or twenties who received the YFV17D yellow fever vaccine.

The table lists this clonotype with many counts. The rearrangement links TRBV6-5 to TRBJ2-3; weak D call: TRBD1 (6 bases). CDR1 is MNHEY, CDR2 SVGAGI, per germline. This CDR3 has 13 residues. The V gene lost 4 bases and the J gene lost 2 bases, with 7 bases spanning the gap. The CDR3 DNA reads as TGTGCCAGCAGTTGGGACAACACAGATACGCAGTATTTT. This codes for CASSWDNTDTQYF.

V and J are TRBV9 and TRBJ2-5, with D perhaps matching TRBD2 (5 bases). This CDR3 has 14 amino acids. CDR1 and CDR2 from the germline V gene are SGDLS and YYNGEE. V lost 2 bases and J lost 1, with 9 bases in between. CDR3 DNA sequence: TGTGCCAGCAGCGTGTCTGGACTCCAAGAGACCCAGTACTTC. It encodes CASSVSGLQETQYF.

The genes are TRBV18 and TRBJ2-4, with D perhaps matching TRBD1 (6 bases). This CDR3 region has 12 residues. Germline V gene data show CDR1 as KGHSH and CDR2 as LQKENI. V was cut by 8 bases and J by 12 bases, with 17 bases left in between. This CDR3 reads CASTPDSSSQYF. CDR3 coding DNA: TGTGCCAGCACTCCGGACAGCTCCTCTCAGTACTTC. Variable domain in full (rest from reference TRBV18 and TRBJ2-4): NAGVMQNPRHLVRRRGQEARLRCSPMKGHSHVYWYRQLPEEGLKFMVYLQKENIIDESGMPKERFSAEFPKEGPSILRIQQVVRGDSAAYFCASTPDSSSQYFGAGTRLSVL.

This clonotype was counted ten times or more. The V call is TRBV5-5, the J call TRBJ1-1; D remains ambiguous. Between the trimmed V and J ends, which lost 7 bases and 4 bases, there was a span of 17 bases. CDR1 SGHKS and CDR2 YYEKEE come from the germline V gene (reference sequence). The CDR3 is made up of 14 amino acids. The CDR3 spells CASVPSPLGTEAFF. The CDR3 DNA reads TGTGCCAGCGTCCCCTCCCCTCTTGGCACTGAAGCTTTCTTT.

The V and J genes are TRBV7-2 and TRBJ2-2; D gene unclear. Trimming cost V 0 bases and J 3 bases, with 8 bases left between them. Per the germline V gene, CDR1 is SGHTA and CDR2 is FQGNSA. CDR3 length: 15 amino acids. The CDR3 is CASSLAEPHTGELFF. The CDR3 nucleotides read TGTGCCAGCAGCTTAGCCGAGCCCCACACCGGGGAGCTGTTTTTT.

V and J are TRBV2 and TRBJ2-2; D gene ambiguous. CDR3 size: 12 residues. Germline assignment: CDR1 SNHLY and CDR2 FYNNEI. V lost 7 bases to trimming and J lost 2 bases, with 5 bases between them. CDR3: CASTTNTGELFF. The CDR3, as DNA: TGTGCCAGCACCACAAACACCGGGGAGCTGTTTTTT.

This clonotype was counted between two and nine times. CDR3 DNA sequence: TGTGCCAGCAGCGGTGGGGGGTCCGCCGGATCCTATGGCTACACCTTC. Protein: CASSGGGSAGSYGYTF. The chain recombines TRBV5-4 with TRBJ1-2; a possible D gene is TRBD1 (5 bases). Germline assignment: CDR1 SGHNT and CDR2 YYREEE (reference sequence). Deletions cut 4 bases from V and 4 bases from J, with 20 bases between. The CDR3 is 16 residues long.

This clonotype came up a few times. The CDR3: CASSYRGAGNTEAFF. The DNA for the CDR3 is TGTGCCAGCAGTTACCGTGGGGCAGGGAACACTGAAGCTTTCTTT. The chain combines TRBV6-5 with TRBJ1-1; D possibly corresponds to TRBD1 (5 bases). The V and J ends lost 2 bases and 1 base respectively, with 11 bases between them. Germline CDR1 and CDR2: MNHEY and SVGAGI. This CDR3 contains 15 residues.

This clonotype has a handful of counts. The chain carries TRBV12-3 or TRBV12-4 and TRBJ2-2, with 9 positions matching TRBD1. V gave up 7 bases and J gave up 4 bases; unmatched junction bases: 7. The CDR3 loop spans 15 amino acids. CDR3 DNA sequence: TGTGCCAGCATCCGTCGACAGGGGGGCACCGGGGAGCTGTTTTTT. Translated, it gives CASIRRQGGTGELFF.

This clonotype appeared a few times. This CDR3 reads CASSQRSAGAYNSPLHF. The CDR3 nucleotides read TGTGCCAGCAGCCAGAGATCCGCTGGGGCCTATAATTCACCCCTCCACTTT. The chain links TRBV7-9 to TRBJ1-6; D gene uncertain. Germline V gene lookup returns CDR1 SEHNR and CDR2 FQNEAQ (reference sequence). Trimming pared 5 bases from V and 2 bases from J, leaving 16 bases between. This CDR3 has 17 residues. The variable domain in full, completed from reference TRBV7-9 and TRBJ1-6, reads DTGVSQNPRHKITKRGQNVTFRCDPISEHNRLYWYRQTLGQGPEFLTYFQNEAQLEKSRLLSDRFSAERPKGSFSTLEIQRTEQGDSAMYLCASSQRSAGAYNSPLHFGNGTRLTVT.

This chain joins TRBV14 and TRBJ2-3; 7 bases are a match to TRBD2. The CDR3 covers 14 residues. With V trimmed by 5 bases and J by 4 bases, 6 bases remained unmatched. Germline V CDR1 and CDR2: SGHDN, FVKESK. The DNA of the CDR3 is TGTGCCAGCAGCAAAAGCGGGGCCGCAGATACGCAGTATTTT. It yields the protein CASSKSGAADTQYF.

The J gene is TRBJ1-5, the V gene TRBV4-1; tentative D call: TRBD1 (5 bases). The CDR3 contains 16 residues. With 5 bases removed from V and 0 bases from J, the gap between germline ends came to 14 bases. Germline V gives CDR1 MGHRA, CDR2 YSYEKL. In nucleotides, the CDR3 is TGCGCCAGCAGCGTTTCAAGGGACCATAGCAATCAGCCCCAGCATTTT. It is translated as CASSVSRDHSNQPQHF.

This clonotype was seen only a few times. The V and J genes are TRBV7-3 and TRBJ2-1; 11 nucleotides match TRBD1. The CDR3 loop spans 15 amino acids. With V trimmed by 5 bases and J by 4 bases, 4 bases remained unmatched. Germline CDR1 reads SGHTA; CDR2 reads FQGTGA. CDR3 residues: CASSRTGGLYNEQFF. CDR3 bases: TGTGCCAGCAGCAGGACAGGGGGCCTATACAATGAGCAGTTCTTC.

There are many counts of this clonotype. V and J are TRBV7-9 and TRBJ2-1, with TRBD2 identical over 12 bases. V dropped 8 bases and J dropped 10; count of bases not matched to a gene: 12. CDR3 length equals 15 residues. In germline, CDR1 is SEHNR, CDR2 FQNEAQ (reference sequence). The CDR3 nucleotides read TGTGCCAGCCGCTCCGGACTAGCGGGGCCTGGGGAGCAGTTCTTC. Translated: CASRSGLAGPGEQFF. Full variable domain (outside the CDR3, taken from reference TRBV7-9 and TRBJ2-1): DTGVSQNPRHKITKRGQNVTFRCDPISEHNRLYWYRQTLGQGPEFLTYFQNEAQLEKSRLLSDRFSAERPKGSFSTLEIQRTEQGDSAMYLCASRSGLAGPGEQFFGPGTRLTVL.

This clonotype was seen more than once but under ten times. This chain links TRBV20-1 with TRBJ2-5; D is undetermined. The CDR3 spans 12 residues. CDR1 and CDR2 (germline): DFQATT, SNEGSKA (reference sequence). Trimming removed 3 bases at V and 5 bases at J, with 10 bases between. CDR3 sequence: CSASPSVETQYF. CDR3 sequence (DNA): TGCAGTGCTAGTCCATCCGTGGAGACCCAGTACTTC.

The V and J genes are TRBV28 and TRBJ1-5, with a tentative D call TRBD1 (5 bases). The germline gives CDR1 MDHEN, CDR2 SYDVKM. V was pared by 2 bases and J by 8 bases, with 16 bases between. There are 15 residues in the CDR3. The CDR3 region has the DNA TGTGCCAGCAGTTTACAGAGGGGAAGTCTGGAGCCCCAGCATTTT. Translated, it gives CASSLQRGSLEPQHF.

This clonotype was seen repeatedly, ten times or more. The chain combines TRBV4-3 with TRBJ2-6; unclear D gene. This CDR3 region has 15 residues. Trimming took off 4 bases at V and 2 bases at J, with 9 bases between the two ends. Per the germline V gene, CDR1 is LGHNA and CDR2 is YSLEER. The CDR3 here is CASSRHGAGANVLTF. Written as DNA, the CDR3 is TGCGCCAGCAGCCGGCATGGGGCTGGGGCCAACGTCCTGACTTTC.

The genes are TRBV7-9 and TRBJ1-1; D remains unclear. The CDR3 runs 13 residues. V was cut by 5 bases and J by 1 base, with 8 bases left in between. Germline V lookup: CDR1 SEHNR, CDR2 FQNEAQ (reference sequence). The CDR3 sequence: CASSPMKNTEAFF. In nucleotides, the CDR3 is TGTGCCAGCAGCCCCATGAAGAACACTGAAGCTTTCTTT.

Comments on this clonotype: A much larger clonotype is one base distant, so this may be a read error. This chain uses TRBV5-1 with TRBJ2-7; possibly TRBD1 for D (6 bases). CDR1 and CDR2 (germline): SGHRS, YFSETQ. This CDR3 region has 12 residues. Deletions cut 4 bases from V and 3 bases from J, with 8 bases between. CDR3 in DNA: TGCGCCAGCAGCGTGGACAGCTACGAGCAGTACTTC. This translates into CASSVDSYEQYF. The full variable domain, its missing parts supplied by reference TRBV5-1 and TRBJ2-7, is KAGVTQTPRYLIKTRGQQVTLSCSPISGHRSVSWYQQTPGQGLQFLFEYFSETQRNKGNFPGRFSGRQFSNSRSEMNVSTLELGDSALYLCASSVDSYEQYFGPGTRLTVT.

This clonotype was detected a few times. The CDR3 reads CASSFRRNEAFF. The CDR3, as DNA: TGTGCCAGCAGCTTCAGGCGGAATGAAGCTTTCTTT. The V and J genes are TRBV7-9 and TRBJ1-1; no firm D call. The CDR3 sequence is 12 residues long. The germline V gene encodes CDR1 SEHNR and CDR2 FQNEAQ (reference sequence). V was shortened by 3 bases and J by 7 bases, with 9 bases between the two germline ends.

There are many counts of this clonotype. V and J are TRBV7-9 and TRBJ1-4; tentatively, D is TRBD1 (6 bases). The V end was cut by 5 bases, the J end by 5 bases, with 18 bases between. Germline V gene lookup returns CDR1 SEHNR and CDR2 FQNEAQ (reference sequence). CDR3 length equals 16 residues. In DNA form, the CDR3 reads TGTGCCAGCAGCCCCCGTCGGAGGGGGGCCAATGAAAAACTGTTTTTT. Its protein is CASSPRRRGANEKLFF.

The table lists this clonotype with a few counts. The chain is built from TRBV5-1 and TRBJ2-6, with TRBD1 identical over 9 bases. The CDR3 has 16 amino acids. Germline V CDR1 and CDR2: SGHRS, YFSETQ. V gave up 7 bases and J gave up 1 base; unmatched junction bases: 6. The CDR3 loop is CASGGQGLSGANVLTF. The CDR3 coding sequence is TGCGCCAGCGGGGGACAGGGTTTATCTGGGGCCAACGTCCTGACTTTC. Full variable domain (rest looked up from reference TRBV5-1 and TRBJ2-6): KAGVTQTPRYLIKTRGQQVTLSCSPISGHRSVSWYQQTPGQGLQFLFEYFSETQRNKGNFPGRFSGRQFSNSRSEMNVSTLELGDSALYLCASGGQGLSGANVLTFGAGSRLTVL.

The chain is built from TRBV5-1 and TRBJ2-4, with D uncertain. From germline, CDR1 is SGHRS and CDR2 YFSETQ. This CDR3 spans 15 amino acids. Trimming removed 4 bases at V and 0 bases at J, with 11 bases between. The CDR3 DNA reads TGCGCCAGCAGCCCCTATGAACTAGCCAAAAACATTCAGTACTTC. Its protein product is CASSPYELAKNIQYF.

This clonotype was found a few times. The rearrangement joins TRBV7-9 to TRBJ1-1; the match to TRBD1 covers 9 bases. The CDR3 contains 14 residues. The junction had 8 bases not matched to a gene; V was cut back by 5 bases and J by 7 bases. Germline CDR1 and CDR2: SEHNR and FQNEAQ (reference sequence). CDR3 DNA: TGTGCCAGCAGCGGGCCCGGGACAGGGCGTGAAGCTTTCTTT. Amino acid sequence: CASSGPGTGREAFF. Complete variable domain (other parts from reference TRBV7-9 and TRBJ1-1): DTGVSQNPRHKITKRGQNVTFRCDPISEHNRLYWYRQTLGQGPEFLTYFQNEAQLEKSRLLSDRFSAERPKGSFSTLEIQRTEQGDSAMYLCASSGPGTGREAFFGQGTRLTVV.

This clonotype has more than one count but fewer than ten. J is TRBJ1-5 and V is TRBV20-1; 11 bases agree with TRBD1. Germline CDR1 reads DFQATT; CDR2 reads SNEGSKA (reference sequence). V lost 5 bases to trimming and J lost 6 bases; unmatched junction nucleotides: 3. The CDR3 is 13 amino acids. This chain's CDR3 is CSAGTGGFQPQHF. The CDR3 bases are TGCAGTGCTGGGACAGGGGGATTTCAGCCCCAGCATTTT.